The entry below describes one TCR beta chain. Its antigen is currently unknown. This entry is derived from a study of regulatory T cells in long-lasting Graves disease. Study in general: Patients met the persistent Graves' disease definition after over 5 years of antithyroid drugs with positive TSH receptor antibodies.

Stated time point: persistent/refractory GD, antithyroid drugs over 5 years with positive TRAb. TCR sequences were obtained from RNA taken from PBMCs. American Thyroid Association guidelines were used to diagnose Graves' disease. General study results and limits: TCR diversity was lower in persistent Graves' patients (versus newly diagnosed ones).

Construction of TCR beta libraries relied on iRepertoire HTBI primers and on Arm-PCR targeting CDR3 regions. One entry per CDR3 protein results from TCRdb running MiXCR on the multiplex PCR reads. This sample has more than 650,000 distinct CDR3 sequences; approximately 29% occur once, and the top ten carry around 42%. The TCR was taken from a female donor with Graves disease. Source: peripheral blood mononuclear cells (PBMCs), taken when the disease was refractory, from a patient treated with antithyroid drugs.

The CDR3 sequence: CASSEVLPEAGANVLTF. The DNA for the CDR3 is TGTGCCAGCAGTGAAGTACTGCCCGAGGCTGGGGCCAACGTCCTGACTTTC. This chain links TRBV2 with TRBJ2-6, with D unclear. V lost 1 base and J 2 bases, leaving 12 bases between the germline ends. CDR1 is SNHLY and CDR2 is FYNNEI in the germline V gene. The CDR3 length is 17 residues.